One T cell receptor beta chain is described in this entry. This sample was included in a study of T-cell memory formation after mild COVID-19. TCRdb independently ran MiXCR on the 5' RACE reads; one entry per CDR3 protein. Found here are approximately 100,000 distinct CDR3 sequences, around 11% of them singletons; the top ten hold 27%. The CDR3 length is 17 residues. Unmatched junction bases numbered 6, after V lost 3 bases and J lost 3 bases. The germline V gene encodes CDR1 KGHDR and CDR2 SFDVKD. The source of this sequence is an adult woman who had mild COVID-19 (a few samples of this study predate the infection). Cell type and time point are not known. V usage is TRBV24-1 and J usage is TRBJ2-2, with 10 bases fitting TRBD1. Sequenced material: PBMCs or a T cell subset sorted from them (not recorded which). CDR3 residues: CATSDRRDRGDTGELFF. For the CDR3, the DNA is TGTGCCACCAGTGATCGCCGGGACAGGGGCGACACCGGGGAGCTGTTTTTT.